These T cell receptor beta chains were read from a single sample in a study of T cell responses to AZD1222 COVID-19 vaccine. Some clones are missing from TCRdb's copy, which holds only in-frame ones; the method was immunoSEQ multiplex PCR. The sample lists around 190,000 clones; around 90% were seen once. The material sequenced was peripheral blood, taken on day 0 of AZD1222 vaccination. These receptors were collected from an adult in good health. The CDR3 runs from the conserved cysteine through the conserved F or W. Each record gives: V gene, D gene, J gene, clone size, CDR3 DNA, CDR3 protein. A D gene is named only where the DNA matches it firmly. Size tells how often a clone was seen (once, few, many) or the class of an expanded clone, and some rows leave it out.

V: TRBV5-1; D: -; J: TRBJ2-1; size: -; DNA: TGCGCCAGCAGCTTGGAGGTGGGGGCTTACAATGAGCAGTTCTTC; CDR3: CASSLEVGAYNEQFF
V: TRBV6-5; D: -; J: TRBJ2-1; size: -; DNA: TGTGCCAGCAGGAAGGGGAATGAGCAGTTCTTC; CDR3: CASRKGNEQFF
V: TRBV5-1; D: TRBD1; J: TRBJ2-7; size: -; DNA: TGCGCCAGCAGGACAGGGTTAACCCCCTACGAGCAGTACTTC; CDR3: CASRTGLTPYEQYF
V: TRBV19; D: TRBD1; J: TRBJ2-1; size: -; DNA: TGTGCCAGTAGGACCGGGACAGGGGGGACCTACAATGAGCAGTTCTTC; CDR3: CASRTGTGGTYNEQFF
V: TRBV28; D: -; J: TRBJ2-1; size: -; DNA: TGTGCCAGCAGTTTATCGGTGGGGAATGAGCAGTTCTTC; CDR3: CASSLSVGNEQFF
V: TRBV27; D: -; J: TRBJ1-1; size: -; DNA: TGTGCCAGCAGTTTCACCTCGAACACTGAAGCTTTCTTT; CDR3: CASSFTSNTEAFF
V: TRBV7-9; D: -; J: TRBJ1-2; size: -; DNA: TGTGCCAGCAGCTTTGGGGAAAACTATGGCTACACCTTC; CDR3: CASSFGENYGYTF
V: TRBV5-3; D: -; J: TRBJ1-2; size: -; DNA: TGTGCCAGAAGCTTGGGGGGCGCTGACTATGGCTACACCTTC; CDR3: CARSLGGADYGYTF
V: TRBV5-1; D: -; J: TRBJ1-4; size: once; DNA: TGCGCCAGCAGCTCGACAGGATCTAATGAAAAACTGTTTTTT; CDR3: CASSSTGSNEKLFF
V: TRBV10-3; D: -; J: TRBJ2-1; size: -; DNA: TGTGCCATCAGTGAGTCAACGGGAGACTACAATGAGCAGTTCTTC; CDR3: CAISESTGDYNEQFF
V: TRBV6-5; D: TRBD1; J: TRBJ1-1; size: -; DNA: TGTGCCAGCAGTTACTCCTTGACAGGGGATACTGAAGCTTTCTTT; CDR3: CASSYSLTGDTEAFF
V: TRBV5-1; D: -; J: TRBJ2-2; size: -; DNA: TGCGCCAGCAGTAACGGAGACACCGGGGAGCTGTTTTTT; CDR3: CASSNGDTGELFF
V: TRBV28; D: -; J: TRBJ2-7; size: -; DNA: TGTGCCATCCTGGGGGGGGCAGAGGTCGAGCAGTACTTC; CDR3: CAILGGAEVEQYF
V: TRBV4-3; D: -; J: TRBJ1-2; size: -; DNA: TGCGCCAGCAGCCAAGATCCAGGGGTTAACCCACTGGATGGCTACACCTTC; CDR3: CASSQDPGVNPLDGYTF
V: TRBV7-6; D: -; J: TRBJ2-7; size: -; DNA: TGTGCCAGCAGCTTAGAGGCTGTCTCCTACGAGCAGTACTTC; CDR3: CASSLEAVSYEQYF
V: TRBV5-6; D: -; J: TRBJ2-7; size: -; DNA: TGTGCCTTTTTTCGGGGGGCCGCTGTCATCTACGAGCAGTACTTC; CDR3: CAFFRGAAVIYEQYF
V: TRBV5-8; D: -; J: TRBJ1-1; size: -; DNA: TGTGCCAGCAGCGCCTATGAAGCTTTCTTT; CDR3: CASSAYEAFF
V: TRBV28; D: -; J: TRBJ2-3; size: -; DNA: TGTGCCAGCAGTTTTACAGGCGGGGTGGTCACAGATACGCAGTATTTT; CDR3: CASSFTGGVVTDTQYF
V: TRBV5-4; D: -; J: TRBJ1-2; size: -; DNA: TGTGCCAGCAGCTTGGAGACAGCTTCCTATGGCTACACCTTC; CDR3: CASSLETASYGYTF
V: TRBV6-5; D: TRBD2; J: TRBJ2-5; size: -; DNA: TGTGCCAGCAGCGCGGGGGGCGGTATACGAGAGACCCAGTACTTC; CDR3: CASSAGGGIRETQYF
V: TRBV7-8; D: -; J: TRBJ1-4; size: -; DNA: TGTGCCAGCACCGGGTTATTACAGGGAGGGAATGAAAAACTGTTTTTT; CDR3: CASTGLLQGGNEKLFF
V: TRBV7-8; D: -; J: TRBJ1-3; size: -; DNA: TGTGCCAGCAGCTTAATTTCATCTGGAAACACCATATATTTT; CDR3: CASSLISSGNTIYF
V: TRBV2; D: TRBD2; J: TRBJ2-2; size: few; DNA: TGTGCCAGCAGTGCGGGACTAAACACCGGGGAGCTGTTTTTT; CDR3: CASSAGLNTGELFF
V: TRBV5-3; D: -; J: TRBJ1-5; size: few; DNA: TGTGCCAGAAGCTTGGGAGGGACGAGCAATCAGCCCCAGCATTTT; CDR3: CARSLGGTSNQPQHF
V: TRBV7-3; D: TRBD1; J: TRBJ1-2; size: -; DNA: TGTGCCAGCAGCCCAGGGACAGGTTCCCCCAACTATGGCTACACCTTC; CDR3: CASSPGTGSPNYGYTF
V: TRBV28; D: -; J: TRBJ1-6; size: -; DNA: TGTGCCAGCAGTTATTGGCGGGGCAGTAATTCACCCCTCCACTTT; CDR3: CASSYWRGSNSPLHF
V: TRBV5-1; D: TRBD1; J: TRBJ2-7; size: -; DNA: TGCGCCAGCAGCTTGGCCGACAGGGATTCGGAGCAGTACTTC; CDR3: CASSLADRDSEQYF
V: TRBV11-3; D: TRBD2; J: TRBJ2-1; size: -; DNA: TGTGCCAGCAGCCCCCGGGGAGGGGTCAATGAGCAGTTCTTC; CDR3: CASSPRGGVNEQFF
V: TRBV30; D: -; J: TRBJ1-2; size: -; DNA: TGTGCCTGGAGTGTGGGGTCTAACTATGGCTACACCTTC; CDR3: CAWSVGSNYGYTF
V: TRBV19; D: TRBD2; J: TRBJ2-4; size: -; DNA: TGTGCCAGTAGTACTGGGACTACCATAGCCAAAAACATTCAGTACTTC; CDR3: CASSTGTTIAKNIQYF
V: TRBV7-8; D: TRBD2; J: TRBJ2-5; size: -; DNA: TGTGCCAGCAGGGGGGGGACTAGCGGCCAAGAGACCCAGTACTTC; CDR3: CASRGGTSGQETQYF
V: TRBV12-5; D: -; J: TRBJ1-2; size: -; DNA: TGTGCTAGTGGTCCGCCATGGGGGGACGGCTACACCTTC; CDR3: CASGPPWGDGYTF
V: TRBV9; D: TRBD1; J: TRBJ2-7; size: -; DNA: TGTGCCAGCAGCGTATCCCCCGGGACAGGGGGCTACGAGCAGTACTTC; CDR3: CASSVSPGTGGYEQYF
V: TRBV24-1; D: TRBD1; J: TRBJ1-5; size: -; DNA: TGTGCCACCCACGCAGGACAGGGCAATCAGCCCCAGCATTTT; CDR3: CATHAGQGNQPQHF
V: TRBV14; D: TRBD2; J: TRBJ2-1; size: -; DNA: TGTGCCAGCAGCTCCATGGGACGGGAGGGATTAAATGAGCAGTTCTTC; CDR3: CASSSMGREGLNEQFF
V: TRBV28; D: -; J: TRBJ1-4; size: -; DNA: TGTGCCAGCAGTTCCGCGGGGGGAAGAATCGAAAAACTGTTTTTT; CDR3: CASSSAGGRIEKLFF
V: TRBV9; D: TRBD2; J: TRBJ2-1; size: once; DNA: TGTGCCAGCAGCTACCGGACTAGCGGGCTTGAGCAGTTCTTC; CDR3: CASSYRTSGLEQFF
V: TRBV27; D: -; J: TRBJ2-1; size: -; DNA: TGTGCCAGCAGTTTCCTGACTAGAAACAATGAGCAGTTCTTC; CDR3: CASSFLTRNNEQFF
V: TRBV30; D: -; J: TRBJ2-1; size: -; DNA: TGTGCCTGGAATCGCGGGATAAGCGCCTACAATGAGCAGTTCTTC; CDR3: CAWNRGISAYNEQFF
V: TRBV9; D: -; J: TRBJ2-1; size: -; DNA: TGTGCCAGCAGCGTAGAGTGGGAGCCCTACAATGAGCAGTTCTTC; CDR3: CASSVEWEPYNEQFF
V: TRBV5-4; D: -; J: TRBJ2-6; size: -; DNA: TGTGCCAGCAGCTGGCCCCCGGGGGTCCGAAGGTCTGGGGCCAACGTCCTGACTTTC; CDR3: CASSWPPGVRRSGANVLTF
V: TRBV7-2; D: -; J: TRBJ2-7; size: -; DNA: TGTGCCAGCAGCCCCGGGACTTCCTACGAGCAGTACTTC; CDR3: CASSPGTSYEQYF
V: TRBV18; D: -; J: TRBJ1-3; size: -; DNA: TGTGCCAGCTCACCACCGGGCAGGAACTCCTCTGGAAACACCATATATTTT; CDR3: CASSPPGRNSSGNTIYF
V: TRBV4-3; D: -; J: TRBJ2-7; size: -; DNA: TGCGCCAGCAGCCAAGACTCGGTTCTGGGGGAGCAGTACTTC; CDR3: CASSQDSVLGEQYF
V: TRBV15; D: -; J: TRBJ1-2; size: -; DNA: TGTGCCACCAGCAGAGATAATAGTGACATCTATGGCTACACCTTC; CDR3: CATSRDNSDIYGYTF
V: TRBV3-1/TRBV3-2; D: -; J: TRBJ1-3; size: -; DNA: TGTGCCAGCAGCCAAGTACTAAGCACCTCTGGAAACACCATATATTTT; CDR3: CASSQVLSTSGNTIYF
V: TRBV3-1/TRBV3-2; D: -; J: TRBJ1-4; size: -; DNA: TGTGCCAGCAGCCCCCCGGGTCCAAATGAAAAACTGTTTTTT; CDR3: CASSPPGPNEKLFF
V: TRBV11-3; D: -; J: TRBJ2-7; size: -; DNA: TGTGCCAGCAGTCAGGGGCGCTACGAGCAGTACTTC; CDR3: CASSQGRYEQYF
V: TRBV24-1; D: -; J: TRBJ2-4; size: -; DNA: TGTGCCACCAGTGAGCCAACCGTCCAACTAGCCAAAAACATTCAGTACTTC; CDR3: CATSEPTVQLAKNIQYF
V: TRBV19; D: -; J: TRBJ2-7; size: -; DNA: TGTGCCAGTAGTATAGCAGGGAACTACGAGCAGTACTTC; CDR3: CASSIAGNYEQYF
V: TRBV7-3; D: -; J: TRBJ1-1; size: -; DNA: TGTGCCAGCAGCTTATCGGTGAACACTGAAGCTTTCTTT; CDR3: CASSLSVNTEAFF
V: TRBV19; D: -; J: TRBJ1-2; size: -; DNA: TGTGCCAGTACGTGGCAGGCTAACTATGGCTACACCTTC; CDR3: CASTWQANYGYTF
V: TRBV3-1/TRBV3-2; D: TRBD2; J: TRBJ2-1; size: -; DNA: TGTGCCAGCAGCCCGAGGACTAGCGGAGGAATGAGGTACAATGAGCAGTTCTTC; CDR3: CASSPRTSGGMRYNEQFF
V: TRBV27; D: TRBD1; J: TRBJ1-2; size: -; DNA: TGTGCCAGCAGTTCGACAGGGATCCCCTATGGCTACACCTTC; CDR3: CASSSTGIPYGYTF
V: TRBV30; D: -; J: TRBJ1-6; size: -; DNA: TGTGCCTGGAGCCTGAAAGGCCCCTATAATTCACCCCTCCACTTT; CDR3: CAWSLKGPYNSPLHF
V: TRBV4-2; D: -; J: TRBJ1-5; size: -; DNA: TGTGCCAGCAGCCAAGTCGAGAGCGACCTTCAGCCCCAGCATTTT; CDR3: CASSQVESDLQPQHF
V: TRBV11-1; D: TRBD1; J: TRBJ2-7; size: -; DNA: TGTGCCAGCAGCTTAGCGGACAGGATCTACGAGCAGTACTTC; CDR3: CASSLADRIYEQYF